This is a list of T cell receptor beta chains from one sample in a study of lymphopenia after photon versus proton radiotherapy. TCRdb keeps only in-frame clones here, not all; method: immunoSEQ multiplex PCR. The profile shows about 83,000 clones, about four fifths of them singletons. The sequenced sample was peripheral blood, obtained from a patient treated with proton-based radiotherapy. The origin of the receptors is a man aged 60-69 years with pancreatic cancer. CDR3s include the opening cysteine and the closing phenylalanine or tryptophan. D genes are given only for firm matches. A row's size may be missing; if present it is once, few, many or a size class.

V gene	clone size	D gene	J gene	CDR3 protein	CDR3 DNA
TRBV5-1	NA	TRBD1	TRBJ1-4	CASSTGTGGEKLFF	TGCGCCAGCAGCACCGGGACAGGGGGGGAAAAACTGTTTTTT
TRBV18	NA	TRBD1	TRBJ2-2	CASRRDSNTGELFF	TGTGCCAGCCGACGGGACAGTAACACCGGGGAGCTGTTTTTT
TRBV7-7	NA	NA	TRBJ1-5	CASSLGGGQPQHF	TGTGCCAGCAGCTTAGGCGGGGGTCAGCCCCAGCATTTT
TRBV5-1	NA	NA	TRBJ2-3	CASREWTSTDTQYF	TGCGCCAGCAGGGAGTGGACTAGCACAGATACGCAGTATTTT
TRBV7-7	NA	TRBD1	TRBJ2-3	CASSLGMDRARDTQYF	TGTGCTAGCAGCTTAGGGATGGACAGGGCAAGAGATACGCAGTATTTT
TRBV28	NA	NA	TRBJ1-5	CASTMGGRVDQPQHF	TGTGCCAGCACCATGGGAGGGAGGGTGGATCAGCCCCAGCATTTT
TRBV27	NA	TRBD2	TRBJ2-7	CASSLQSGRTGEQYF	TGTGCCAGCAGTTTACAGAGCGGGAGAACGGGGGAGCAGTACTTC
TRBV5-4	NA	NA	TRBJ1-1	CASNPVGRGNMNTEAFF	TGTGCCAGCAACCCGGTAGGAAGGGGAAATATGAACACTGAAGCTTTCTTT
TRBV19	NA	NA	TRBJ1-5	CASSIVWLSRTNQPQHF	TGTGCCAGTAGTATAGTGTGGTTGAGCAGGACTAATCAGCCCCAGCATTTT
TRBV10-3	NA	NA	TRBJ1-1	CAIKVGEMNTEAFF	TGTGCCATCAAGGTGGGAGAGATGAACACTGAAGCTTTCTTT
TRBV5-1	NA	TRBD2	TRBJ2-3	CASSLALTSGKTDTQYF	TGCGCCAGCAGCTTGGCCTTGACTAGCGGGAAAACAGATACGCAGTATTTT
TRBV7-9	NA	TRBD1	TRBJ1-2	CASSHPMRGLGGYGYTF	TGTGCCAGCAGCCACCCGATGAGGGGGCTAGGGGGCTATGGCTACACCTTC
TRBV7-9	NA	NA	TRBJ2-5	CASSTTRGHQDQETQYF	TGTGCCAGCAGCACCACCCGAGGACACCAAGATCAGGAGACCCAGTACTTC
TRBV2	NA	TRBD1	TRBJ2-5	CAGNRDRGETQYF	TGTGCCGGCAACCGGGACAGGGGTGAGACCCAGTACTTC
TRBV7-9	few	NA	TRBJ1-2	CASGATWNRYGYTF	TGTGCCAGCGGAGCAACCTGGAACCGCTATGGCTACACCTTC